This T cell receptor (beta chain) was recovered during a study of blood T cell repertoires in COVID-19. As for the study in general: PBMCs, B-cell-depleted T cells, or T cells were the source of the cDNA or gDNA that made up the material.

Per the authors' pipeline: Amplification from reference gene primers served as the basis for estimated nucleated cell counts. Sequencing was performed with immunoSEQ multiplex PCR; in TCRdb, only in-frame clones are kept and a portion is missing. That table is the source of V, J and clone size, and D and trimming were worked out from the DNA. The table has 270,000 or so clones, around 82% seen once. The CDR3 is 13 amino acids. Germline values: CDR1 MDHEN, CDR2 SYDVKM. Losses at the gene ends were 6 bases for V and 4 bases for J; bases not matched to a gene: 4. The chain combines TRBV28 with TRBJ2-3, with 7 nucleotides matching TRBD1. Sequenced input: peripheral blood. The TCR sequence derives from a woman under 30 with acute or convalescent COVID-19. CDR3 DNA sequence: TGTGCCAGCAGGACAGGGATGTCAGATACGCAGTATTTT. It is translated as CASRTGMSDTQYF.